Below, 15 T cell receptor beta chains from the same sample are listed, as sequenced in a study of regulatory T cells in long-lasting Graves disease. The TCR beta library used iRepertoire HTBI primers with Arm-PCR amplification of CDR3. TCRdb reprocessed the multiplex PCR reads with MiXCR, giving one entry per CDR3 protein. Of around 400,000 distinct CDR3 sequences listed, roughly 25% are singletons. The time point is: persistent/refractory GD, antithyroid drugs over 5 years with positive TRAb. The TCR library was made from RNA that had been extracted from PBMCs in TRIzol. The sample consisted of peripheral blood mononuclear cells (PBMCs), taken when the disease was refractory, from a patient treated with antithyroid drugs. These receptors originate from a woman aged 40 to 49 with Graves disease.

The chain employs TRBV7-9 and TRBJ1-2, with D perhaps TRBD1 (5 bases). The germline V gene has CDR1 SEHNR and CDR2 FQNEAQ (reference sequence). V gave up 5 bases and J gave up 6 bases, with 19 bases separating them. The CDR3 runs to 15 residues. In DNA form, the CDR3 reads TGTGCCAGCAGCCCCTCTGGAGGGGCGGTGGATGGCTACACCTTC. It yields the protein CASSPSGGAVDGYTF.

This clonotype has ten or more counts. The genes are TRBV12-3 or TRBV12-4 and TRBJ2-5; 7 bases line up with TRBD2. This CDR3 comprises 13 residues. Trimming took 6 bases from V and 5 from J; bases not matched to a gene: 6. CDR3 amino acids: CASRGRGEETQYF. In DNA form, the CDR3 reads TGTGCCAGCAGGGGGAGGGGCGAGGAGACCCAGTACTTC.

This clonotype was picked up many times. The CDR3 sequence: CASSKTGAVTEAFF. In nucleotides, the CDR3 is TGTGCCAGTAGTAAAACAGGGGCTGTCACTGAAGCTTTCTTT. The rearrangement uses TRBV19 and TRBJ1-1; 7 positions agree with TRBD1. V lost 4 bases, J lost 4 bases, and 6 bases stayed unmatched. This CDR3 is 14 amino acids long. The germline V gene has CDR1 LNHDA and CDR2 SQIVND (reference sequence).

V is TRBV5-1 and J is TRBJ2-7, with D possibly matching TRBD1 (5 bases). The CDR3 extends over 19 amino acids. Deletions cut 4 bases from V and 0 bases from J, with 26 bases between. The germline V gene encodes CDR1 SGHRS and CDR2 YFSETQ. This chain's CDR3 is CASSPHGQVPALSSYEQYF. DNA for the CDR3: TGCGCCAGCAGCCCGCATGGACAAGTCCCAGCTCTTAGCTCCTACGAGCAGTACTTC.

The chain recombines TRBV6-1 with TRBJ2-6, with D unresolved. There are 15 residues in the CDR3. The ends were cut back, 6 bases at V and 1 base at J, with 10 bases in the middle. The germline V gene has CDR1 MNHNS and CDR2 SASEGT. CDR3 coding DNA: TGTGCCAGCAGCGCTGGGTCTTCTGGGGCCAACGTCCTGACTTTC. It is translated as CASSAGSSGANVLTF.

This clonotype was seen a handful of times. The chain has TRBV5-5 and TRBJ2-7; 7 bases agree with TRBD1. The junction had 12 bases not matched to a gene; V was cut back by 4 bases and J by 5 bases. CDR3 length: 15 amino acids. Germline assignment: CDR1 SGHKS and CDR2 YYEKEE (reference sequence). Written as DNA, the CDR3 is TGTGCCAGCAGCCCGAGACAGGGTACCGGCCACGAGCAGTACTTC. Its protein product is CASSPRQGTGHEQYF.

This chain uses TRBV6-1 with TRBJ1-5; no firm D call. Germline V lookup: CDR1 MNHNS, CDR2 SASEGT. Trimming shortened V by 6 bases and J by 3 bases, and 15 bases separated the two germline ends. This CDR3 spans 15 amino acids. The CDR3 sequence is CASRSSGQINQPQHF. The CDR3 region has the DNA TGTGCCAGCAGATCCTCGGGTCAGATCAATCAGCCCCAGCATTTT.

This clonotype was detected only a few times. The chain combines TRBV5-4 with TRBJ2-1; no reliable D call. The CDR3 runs to 14 residues. V gave up 5 bases and J gave up 5 bases, with 14 bases separating them. Germline CDR1 and CDR2: SGHNT and YYREEE (reference sequence). The CDR3: CASRSTTQNNEQFF. CDR3 bases: TGTGCCAGCAGAAGTACGACTCAGAACAATGAGCAGTTCTTC.

This clonotype came up a few times. The chain recombines TRBV28 with TRBJ1-3, with D hard to call. Looked up from germline, CDR1 is MDHEN and CDR2 is SYDVKM. V shed 8 bases and J shed 10 bases, with 18 bases lying between them. The CDR3 covers 13 residues. In nucleotides, the CDR3 is TGTGCCAGCGCCCCGGGAGGGTCCGGAACCATATATTTT. Translated: CASAPGGSGTIYF.

About this clonotype: Its ends do not fully match the called genes, so a read error is possible. The chain's CDR3 is CAGSLVGEPNQPQHF. As DNA, the CDR3 is TGTGCCGGCAGTTTAGTGGGGGAGCCCAATCAGCCCCAGCATTTT. The rearrangement uses TRBV28 and TRBJ1-5; D may be TRBD1 (5 bases). The CDR3 runs 15 residues. The germline V gene has CDR1 MDHEN and CDR2 SYDVKM.

This clonotype has at least ten counts. The J gene is TRBJ1-1, the V gene TRBV6-5; D remains unclear. CDR1 and CDR2 (germline): MNHEY, SVGAGI. This CDR3 is built from 12 residues. Between the trimmed V and J ends, which lost 3 bases and 6 bases, there was a span of 8 bases. CDR3 region: CASSYAGAEAFF. The CDR3 DNA sequence: TGTGCCAGCAGTTATGCTGGCGCTGAAGCTTTCTTT.

At least ten counts were recorded for this clonotype. The chain uses TRBV6-2 or TRBV6-3 and TRBJ1-1; TRBD1 matches 7 bases. Germline V gene sequence: CDR1 MNHEY, CDR2 SVGEGT. Unmatched junction bases numbered 5, after V lost 2 bases and J lost 2 bases. CDR3 length: 15 amino acids. CDR3 in DNA: TGTGCCAGCAGTTACCCGAGACAGGGAAACACTGAAGCTTTCTTT. This sequence encodes CASSYPRQGNTEAFF.

This clonotype was observed many times. The CDR3 DNA follows: TGTGCCAGCAATCGGGACAGGGACTACGAGCAGTACTTC. It specifies CASNRDRDYEQYF. The rearrangement uses TRBV2 and TRBJ2-7, with 9 bases identical to TRBD1. This CDR3 has 13 amino acids. CDR1 is SNHLY and CDR2 is FYNNEI in the germline V gene. With 7 bases clipped from V and 3 bases from J, the junction kept 4 bases outside the gene matches.

The chain carries TRBV27 and TRBJ1-1, with TRBD1 matching over 8 bases. CDR1 MNHEY and CDR2 SMNVEV come from the germline V gene (reference sequence). The CDR3 runs 15 residues. After removal of 1 base from V and 6 bases from J, the junction contained 7 bases not matched to a gene. CDR3 in DNA: TGTGCCAGCAGTTTATTTCCAGGGGGCTTCTCTGAAGCTTTCTTT. It specifies CASSLFPGGFSEAFF.

This clonotype was counted a few times. This chain links TRBV9 with TRBJ1-2; D ambiguous. Germline V gives CDR1 SGDLS, CDR2 YYNGEE. This CDR3 spans 15 amino acids. The germline V and J ends were trimmed by 0 bases and 4 bases, with 13 bases remaining between them. DNA for the CDR3: TGTGCCAGCAGCGTAGATGAGGGTTCGTTCTATGGCTACACCTTC. Its protein is CASSVDEGSFYGYTF.